This T cell receptor beta chain was profiled in a study of cytomegalovirus exposure and HLA in healthy donors. Regarding the study as a whole: For most TCR sequences rarity was the rule, although some public TCRs occurred in many donors.

Primers included in the PCR were 60 Vbeta and 13 Jbeta primers. Some clones are missing from TCRdb's copy, which holds only in-frame ones; the method was immunoSEQ multiplex PCR. The sample records 130,000 or so clones, 70% to 85% being singletons. V lost 4 bases and J 3 bases, leaving 13 bases between the germline ends. This CDR3 is 15 amino acids long. The germline gives CDR1 MDHEN, CDR2 SYDVKM. About this clone itself: The antigen remains undetermined.

The source material was PBMCs. V is TRBV28 and J is TRBJ1-3; D gene unclear. The sequence came from a male donor in good health and CMV-seropositive. CDR3: CASSSQSAGGNTIYF. The CDR3 bases are TGTGCCAGCAGTTCCCAATCCGCGGGTGGAAACACCATATATTTT.